These 8 T cell receptor beta chains were all obtained from the same sample, sequenced in a study of T cell responses to AZD1222 COVID-19 vaccine. Repertoires were generated with immunoSEQ multiplex PCR, while TCRdb's copy carries only in-frame clones and drops some. The profile shows approximately 89,000 clones, 85% to 95% of them singletons. Sequenced material: peripheral blood, taken on day 0 of MenACWY control vaccination. All receptors derive from an adult in good health.

The CDR3 DNA follows: TGTGCCAGCAGCTTAGAGTTGGGGCGGGAAGTTGAGCAGTTCTTC. Encoded protein: CASSLELGREVEQFF. This chain connects TRBV7-8 to TRBJ2-1; D perhaps matches TRBD2 (6 bases). The germline gives CDR1 SGHVS, CDR2 FQNEAQ. The V end was cut by 1 base, the J end by 9 bases, with 16 bases between. This CDR3 is 15 amino acids long.

The rearrangement joins TRBV11-2 to TRBJ2-1; perhaps TRBD2 as D (6 bases). This CDR3 comprises 16 residues. The V gene's germline CDR1 is SGHAT and CDR2 FQNNGV. The V end lost 4 bases, the J end lost 7 bases, and 20 bases lay between the germline ends. The CDR3 region is CASSSNIGEAGNEQFF. CDR3 nucleotide sequence: TGTGCCAGCAGCTCTAACATCGGGGAGGCGGGAAATGAGCAGTTCTTC.

This clone was seen once. The chain uses TRBV6-5 and TRBJ1-4; TRBD1 matches at 7 bases. The CDR3 is made up of 14 amino acids. In germline, CDR1 is MNHEY, CDR2 SVGAGI. The ends lost 8 bases at V and 5 bases at J; junction bases unmatched: 8. CDR3 bases: TGTGCCAGCGTCTACCAGGGGGGAAATGAAAAACTGTTTTTT. This codes for CASVYQGGNEKLFF.

This chain uses TRBV11-2 with TRBJ2-3; TRBD2 agrees at 8 bases. V trimming: 5 bases; J trimming: 9 bases; junction bases outside the gene matches: 10. The CDR3 is 14 residues long. CDR1 is SGHAT, CDR2 FQNNGV, per germline. The CDR3 DNA reads TGTGCCAGCAGCCCCAGTAGCGGGATCGACACGCAGTATTTT. Amino acid sequence: CASSPSSGIDTQYF.

The CDR3 coding sequence is TGTGCCAGCAGGGCCGGGACTGAACCCTACGAGCAGTACTTC. Translating it yields CASRAGTEPYEQYF. The chain joins TRBV25-1 to TRBJ2-7, with D possibly matching TRBD2 (6 bases). The CDR3 length is 14 residues. Per germline, CDR1 MGHDK and CDR2 SYGVNS. With 6 bases removed from V and 2 bases from J, the gap between germline ends came to 14 bases.

This clone was counted a few times. The V gene is TRBV27, the J gene TRBJ1-5; D remains unclear. The ends were cut back, 4 bases at V and 6 bases at J, with 7 bases in the middle. The CDR3 runs 12 residues. Germline lookup yields CDR1 MNHEY and CDR2 SMNVEV (reference sequence). CDR3 sequence reads: CASSYAGQPQHF. CDR3 in DNA: TGTGCCAGCAGTTATGCGGGTCAGCCCCAGCATTTT.

J is TRBJ2-2 and V is TRBV11-2, with D unclear. Trimming cost V 6 bases and J 1 base, with 9 bases left between them. Germline V gene lookup returns CDR1 SGHAT and CDR2 FQNNGV. This CDR3 region has 14 residues. CDR3 amino acids: CASSSPRNTGELFF. In nucleotides, the CDR3 is TGTGCCAGCAGTTCCCCCCGGAACACCGGGGAGCTGTTTTTT.

This rearrangement joins TRBV10-3 to TRBJ1-5; possible D gene TRBD1, 5 bases. Trimming left V 6 bases short and J 3 bases short, with 15 bases between. CDR3 size: 15 residues. CDR1 ENHRY and CDR2 SYGVKD come from the germline V gene. The DNA for the CDR3 is TGTGCCATCAGAGACCGGGACGGCGACAATCAGCCCCAGCATTTT. This codes for CAIRDRDGDNQPQHF.